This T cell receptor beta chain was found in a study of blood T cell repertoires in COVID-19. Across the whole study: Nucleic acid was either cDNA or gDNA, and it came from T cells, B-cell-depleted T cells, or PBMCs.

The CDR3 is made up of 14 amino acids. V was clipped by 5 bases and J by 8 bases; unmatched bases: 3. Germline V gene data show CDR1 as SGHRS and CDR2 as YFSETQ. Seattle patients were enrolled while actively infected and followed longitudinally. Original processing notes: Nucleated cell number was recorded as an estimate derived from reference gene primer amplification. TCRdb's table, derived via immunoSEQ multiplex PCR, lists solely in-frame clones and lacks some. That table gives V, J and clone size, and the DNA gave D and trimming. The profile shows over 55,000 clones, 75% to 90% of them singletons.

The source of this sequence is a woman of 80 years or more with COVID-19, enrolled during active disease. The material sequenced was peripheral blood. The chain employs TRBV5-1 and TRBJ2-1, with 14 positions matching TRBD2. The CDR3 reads CASRTSGGVDEQFF. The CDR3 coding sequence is TGCGCCAGCAGGACTAGCGGGGGGGTCGATGAGCAGTTCTTC. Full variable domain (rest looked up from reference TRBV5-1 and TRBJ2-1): KAGVTQTPRYLIKTRGQQVTLSCSPISGHRSVSWYQQTPGQGLQFLFEYFSETQRNKGNFPGRFSGRQFSNSRSEMNVSTLELGDSALYLCASRTSGGVDEQFFGPGTRLTVL.